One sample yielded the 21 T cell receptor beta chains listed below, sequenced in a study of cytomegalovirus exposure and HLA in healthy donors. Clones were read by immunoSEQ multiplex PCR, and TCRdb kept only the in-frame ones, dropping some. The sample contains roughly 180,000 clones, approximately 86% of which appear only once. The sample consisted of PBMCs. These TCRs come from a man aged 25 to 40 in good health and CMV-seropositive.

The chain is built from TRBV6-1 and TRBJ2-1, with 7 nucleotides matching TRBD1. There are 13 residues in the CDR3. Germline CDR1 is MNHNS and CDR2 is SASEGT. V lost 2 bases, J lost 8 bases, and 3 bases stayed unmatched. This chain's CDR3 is CASSERDSDEQFF. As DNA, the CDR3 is TGTGCCAGCAGTGAACGGGACAGTGATGAGCAGTTCTTC.

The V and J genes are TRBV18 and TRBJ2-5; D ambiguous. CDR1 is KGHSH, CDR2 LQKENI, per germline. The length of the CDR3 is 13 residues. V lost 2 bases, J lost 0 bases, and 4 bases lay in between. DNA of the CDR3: TGTGCCAGCTCACCAGGCAACCAAGAGACCCAGTACTTC. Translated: CASSPGNQETQYF.

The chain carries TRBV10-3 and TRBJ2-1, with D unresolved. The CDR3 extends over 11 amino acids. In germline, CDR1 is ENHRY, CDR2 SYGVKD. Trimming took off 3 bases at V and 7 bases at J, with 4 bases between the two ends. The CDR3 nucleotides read TGTGCCATCAGTGACGGTAATGAGCAGTTCTTC. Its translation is CAISDGNEQFF.

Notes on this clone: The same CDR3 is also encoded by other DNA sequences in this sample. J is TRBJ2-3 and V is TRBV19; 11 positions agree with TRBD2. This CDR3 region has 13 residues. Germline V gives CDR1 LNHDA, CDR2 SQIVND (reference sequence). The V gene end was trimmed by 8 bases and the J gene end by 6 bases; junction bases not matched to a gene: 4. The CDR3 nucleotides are TGTGCCAGTCGACTAGCGGGAAGCGATACGCAGTATTTT. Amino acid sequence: CASRLAGSDTQYF.

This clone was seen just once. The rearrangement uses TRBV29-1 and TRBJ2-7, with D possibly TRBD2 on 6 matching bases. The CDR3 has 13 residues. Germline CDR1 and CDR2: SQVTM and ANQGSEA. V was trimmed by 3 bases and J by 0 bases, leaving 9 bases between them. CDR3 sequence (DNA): TGCAGCGTTGACGGAGGGTCCTCCTACGAGCAGTACTTC. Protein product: CSVDGGSSYEQYF.

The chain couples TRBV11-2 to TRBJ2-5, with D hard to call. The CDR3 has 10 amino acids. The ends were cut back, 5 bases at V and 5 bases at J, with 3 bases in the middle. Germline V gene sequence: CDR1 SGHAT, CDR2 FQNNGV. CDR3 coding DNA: TGTGCCAGCAGCCGGGAGACCCAGTACTTC. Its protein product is CASSRETQYF.

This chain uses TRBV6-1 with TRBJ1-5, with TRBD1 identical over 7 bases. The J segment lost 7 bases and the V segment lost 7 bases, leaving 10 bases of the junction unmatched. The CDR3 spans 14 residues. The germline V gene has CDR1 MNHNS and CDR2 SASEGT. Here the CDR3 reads CASTGDRAGQPQHF. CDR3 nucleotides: TGTGCCAGCACCGGAGACAGGGCGGGCCAGCCCCAGCATTTT.

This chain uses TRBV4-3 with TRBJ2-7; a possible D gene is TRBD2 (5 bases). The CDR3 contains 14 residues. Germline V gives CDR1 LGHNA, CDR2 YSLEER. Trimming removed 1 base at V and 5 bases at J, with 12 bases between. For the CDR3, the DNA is TGCGCCAGCAGCCAAGTTCGCGGGTTCAACGAGCAGTACTTC. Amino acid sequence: CASSQVRGFNEQYF.

The CDR3 loop is CASSPWTGVGANVLTF. CDR3 DNA: TGTGCCAGCAGTCCATGGACAGGGGTAGGGGCCAACGTCCTGACTTTC. The V gene is TRBV27, the J gene TRBJ2-6; 9 nucleotides align to TRBD1. CDR3 length: 16 amino acids. CDR1 and CDR2 from the germline V gene are MNHEY and SMNVEV (reference sequence). V dropped 5 bases and J dropped 4; count of bases not matched to a gene: 6.

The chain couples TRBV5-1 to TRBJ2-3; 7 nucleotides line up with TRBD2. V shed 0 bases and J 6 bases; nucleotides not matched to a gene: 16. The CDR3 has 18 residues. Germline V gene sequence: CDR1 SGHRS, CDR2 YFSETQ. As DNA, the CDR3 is TGCGCCAGCAGCTTGGAAGCCGGGTCTAGCGGATTGCGGGATACGCAGTATTTT. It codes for CASSLEAGSSGLRDTQYF.

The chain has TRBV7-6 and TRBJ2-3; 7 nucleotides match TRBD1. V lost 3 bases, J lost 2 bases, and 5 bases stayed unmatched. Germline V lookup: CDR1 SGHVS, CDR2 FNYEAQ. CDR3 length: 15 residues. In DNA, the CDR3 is TGTGCCAGCAGCTTCAGGGACAGTTCCACAGATACGCAGTATTTT. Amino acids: CASSFRDSSTDTQYF.

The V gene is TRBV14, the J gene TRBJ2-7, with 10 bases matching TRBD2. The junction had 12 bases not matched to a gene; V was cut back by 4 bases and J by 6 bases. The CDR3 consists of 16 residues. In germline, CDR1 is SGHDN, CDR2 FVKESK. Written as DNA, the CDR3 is TGTGCCAGCAGCCCGACCCTAGCGGGAGCGGCGGGCGAGCAGTACTTC. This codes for CASSPTLAGAAGEQYF.

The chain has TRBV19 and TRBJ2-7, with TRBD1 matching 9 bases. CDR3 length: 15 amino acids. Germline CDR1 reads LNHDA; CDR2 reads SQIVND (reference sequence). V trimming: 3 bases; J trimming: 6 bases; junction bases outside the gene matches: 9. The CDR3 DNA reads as TGTGCCAGTAGTATGCCGGGACAGGGAGGTGGCGAGCAGTACTTC. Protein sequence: CASSMPGQGGGEQYF.

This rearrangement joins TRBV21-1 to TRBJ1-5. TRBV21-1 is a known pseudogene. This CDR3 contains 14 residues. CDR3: CASSISLVGQPQHF. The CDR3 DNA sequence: TGTGCCAGCAGCATCAGTCTGGTGGGTCAGCCCCAGCATTTT.

CDR3 bases: TGTGCCAGCAGCTTGGTCAGGACAGCAACTAATGAAAAACTGTTTTTT. Translation gives CASSLVRTATNEKLFF. J is TRBJ1-4 and V is TRBV5-6; a possible D gene is TRBD1 (6 bases). The CDR3 sequence is 16 residues long. The V gene's germline CDR1 is SGHDT and CDR2 YYEEEE. The V and J ends lost 0 bases and 0 bases respectively, with 9 bases between them.

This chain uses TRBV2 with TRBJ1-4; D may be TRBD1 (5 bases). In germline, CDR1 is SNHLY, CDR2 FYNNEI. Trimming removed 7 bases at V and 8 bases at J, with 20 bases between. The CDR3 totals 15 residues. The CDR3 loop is CASIKREGSKEKLFF. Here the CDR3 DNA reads TGTGCCAGCATTAAGAGAGAGGGGAGCAAAGAAAAACTGTTTTTT. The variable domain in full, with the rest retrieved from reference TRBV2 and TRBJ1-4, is EPEVTQTPSHQVTQMGQEVILRCVPISNHLYFYWYRQILGQKVEFLVSFYNNEISEKSEIFDDQFSVERPDGSNFTLKIRSTKLEDSAMYFCASIKREGSKEKLFFGSGTQLSVL.

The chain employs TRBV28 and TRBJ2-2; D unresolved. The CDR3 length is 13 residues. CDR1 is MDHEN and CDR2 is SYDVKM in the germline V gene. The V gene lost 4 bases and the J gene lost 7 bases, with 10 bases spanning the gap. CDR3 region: CASSSRSIGELFF. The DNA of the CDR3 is TGTGCCAGCAGTTCCCGGTCGATCGGGGAGCTGTTTTTT.

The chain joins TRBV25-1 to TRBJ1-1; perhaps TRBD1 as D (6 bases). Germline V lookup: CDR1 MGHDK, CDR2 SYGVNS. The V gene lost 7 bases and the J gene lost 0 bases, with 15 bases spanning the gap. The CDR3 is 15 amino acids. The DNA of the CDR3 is TGTGCCAGCACGGAGGGGGACACGTTGAACACTGAAGCTTTCTTT. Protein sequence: CASTEGDTLNTEAFF.

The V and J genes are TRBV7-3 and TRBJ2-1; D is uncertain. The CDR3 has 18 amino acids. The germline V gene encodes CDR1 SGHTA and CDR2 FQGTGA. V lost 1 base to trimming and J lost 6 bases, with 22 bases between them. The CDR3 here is CASSLNGWSRTAVNEQFF. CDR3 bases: TGTGCCAGCAGCTTAAATGGTTGGTCCAGAACTGCGGTCAATGAGCAGTTCTTC.

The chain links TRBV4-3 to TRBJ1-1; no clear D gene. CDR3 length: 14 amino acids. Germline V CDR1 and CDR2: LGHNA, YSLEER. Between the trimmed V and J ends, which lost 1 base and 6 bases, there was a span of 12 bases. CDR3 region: CASSQGVVTSEAFF. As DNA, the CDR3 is TGCGCCAGCAGCCAAGGGGTGGTGACGTCTGAAGCTTTCTTT.

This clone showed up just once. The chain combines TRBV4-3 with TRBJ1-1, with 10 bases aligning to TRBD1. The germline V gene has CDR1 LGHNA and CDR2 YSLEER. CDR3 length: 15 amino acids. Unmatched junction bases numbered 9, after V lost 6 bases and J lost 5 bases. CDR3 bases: TGCGCCAGCAGTTACACTCCGGGACAGGGGACTGAAGCTTTCTTT. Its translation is CASSYTPGQGTEAFF.